The 18 T cell receptor beta chains below come from one sample, sequenced in a study of graft-versus-host responses after intestinal transplantation. The data were produced by immunoSEQ multiplex PCR, yet TCRdb's version contains in-frame clones alone and is incomplete. The data contain some 14,000 clones, around 87% of them seen just once; the ten biggest clones take up about 6.3%. Sequenced here: bone marrow, sampled roughly 4 months after intestinal transplantation. These receptors were collected from a human patient who received an intestinal transplant, so some T cells may come from the graft donor.

This sequence joins TRBV7-9 and TRBJ1-1; D is ambiguous. Germline loops: CDR1 SEHNR, CDR2 FQNEAQ (reference sequence). The length of the CDR3 is 19 residues. Trimming pared 0 bases from V and 3 bases from J, leaving 23 bases between. In DNA form, the CDR3 reads TGTGCCAGCAGCTTAGCGACCGCTGGTCTGAGGGCGGCGGACACTGAAGCTTTCTTT. Encoded protein: CASSLATAGLRAADTEAFF. Filled out from reference TRBV7-9 and TRBJ1-1, the complete variable domain reads DTGVSQNPRHKITKRGQNVTFRCDPISEHNRLYWYRQTLGQGPEFLTYFQNEAQLEKSRLLSDRFSAERPKGSFSTLEIQRTEQGDSAMYLCASSLATAGLRAADTEAFFGQGTRLTVV.

The chain carries TRBV10-1 and TRBJ2-1, with 9 bases identical to TRBD1. Per germline, CDR1 WNHNN and CDR2 SYGVQD (reference sequence). J gave up 10 bases and V 4 bases, and 11 bases lay outside the gene matches. The CDR3 is 15 residues long. The CDR3 sequence: CASSGRGQGRDEQFF. CDR3 sequence (DNA): TGCGCCAGCAGTGGTCGGGGACAGGGAAGAGACGAGCAGTTCTTC.

The rearrangement links TRBV6-6 to TRBJ1-2, with 7 bases identical to TRBD1. The CDR3 sequence is 14 residues long. After removal of 3 bases from V and 8 bases from J, the junction contained 9 bases not matched to a gene. Germline loops: CDR1 MNHNY, CDR2 SVGAGI (reference sequence). CDR3 in DNA: TGTGCCAGCAGTTATTCGGACAGGACGTGGGGCTACACCTTC. Amino acids: CASSYSDRTWGYTF.

The chain uses TRBV7-2 and TRBJ2-1; tentatively, D is TRBD2 (5 bases). CDR3 length: 11 residues. The germline V gene encodes CDR1 SGHTA and CDR2 FQGNSA. Trimming took off 1 base at V and 10 bases at J, with 5 bases between the two ends. The CDR3 DNA is TGTGCCAGCAGCTTAGGAGGGGAGCAGTTCTTC. It codes for CASSLGGEQFF.

The chain uses TRBV19 and TRBJ2-6, with a possible D match to TRBD1 (5 bases). Germline V gene data show CDR1 as LNHDA and CDR2 as SQIVND (reference sequence). Trimming took off 1 base at V and 1 base at J, with 8 bases between the two ends. There are 16 residues in the CDR3. CDR3 protein: CASSIVGQSGANVLTF. CDR3 sequence (DNA): TGTGCCAGTAGTATAGTTGGACAATCTGGGGCCAACGTCCTGACTTTC.

The gene calls are TRBV18 and TRBJ2-1; D is uncertain. The germline V gene has CDR1 KGHSH and CDR2 LQKENI. Trimming took 3 bases from V and 8 from J, leaving 11 bases between them. The CDR3 covers 13 residues. The CDR3 is CASSPQVTYEQFF. The CDR3 DNA is TGTGCCAGCTCACCTCAGGTGACCTATGAGCAGTTCTTC.

The chain uses TRBV28 and TRBJ2-3; D not certain. The V gene's germline CDR1 is MDHEN and CDR2 SYDVKM. The CDR3 covers 16 residues. V was cut by 0 bases and J by 2 bases, with 12 bases left in between. CDR3 sequence reads: CASSLCNQQSTDTQYF. CDR3 coding DNA: TGTGCCAGCAGTTTATGCAACCAGCAGTCCACAGATACGCAGTATTTT. Looking up the rest from reference TRBV28 and TRBJ2-3 gives the full variable domain: DVKVTQSSRYLVKRTGEKVFLECVQDMDHENMFWYRQDPGLGLRLIYFSYDVKMKEKGDIPEGYSVSREKKERFSLILESASTNQTSMYLCASSLCNQQSTDTQYFGPGTRLTVL.

For the CDR3, the DNA is TGTGCCAGCAGTGACTCGGCCGACACCGGGGAGCTGTTTTTT. It yields the protein CASSDSADTGELFF. The chain joins TRBV6-4 to TRBJ2-2, with D uncertain. The CDR3 has 14 amino acids. The ends were cut back, 0 bases at V and 3 bases at J, with 5 bases in the middle. In germline, CDR1 is MRHNA, CDR2 SNTAGT.

V usage is TRBV14 and J usage is TRBJ2-7, with D perhaps matching TRBD1 or TRBD2 (5 bases each). From germline, CDR1 is SGHDN and CDR2 FVKESK. The length of the CDR3 is 14 residues. Trimming stripped 0 bases from V and 6 bases from J, with 12 bases between. CDR3 residues: CASSQEIGAGEQYF. The CDR3, as DNA: TGTGCCAGCAGCCAAGAAATTGGGGCGGGCGAGCAGTACTTC. The variable domain in full, with the rest retrieved from reference TRBV14 and TRBJ2-7, is EAGVTQFPSHSVIEKGQTVTLRCDPISGHDNLYWYRRVMGKEIKFLLHFVKESKQDESGMPNNRFLAERTGGTYSTLKVQPAELEDSGVYFCASSQEIGAGEQYFGPGTRLTVT.

CDR3 nucleotide sequence: TGTGCCAGCAGCTTACGGTATGGGTGGATAAACTACGAGCAGTACTTC. Amino acids: CASSLRYGWINYEQYF. J is TRBJ2-5 and V is TRBV11-2, with D unresolved. TRBJ2-7 matches the DNA end more closely, so the J call is doubtful. The CDR3 runs to 16 residues. Per germline, CDR1 SGHAT and CDR2 FQNNGV.

This chain uses TRBV28 with TRBJ2-5, with unresolved D. The assigned J gene may be wrong: the sequence end matches TRBJ2-7 better. This CDR3 comprises 15 residues. Germline values: CDR1 MDHEN, CDR2 SYDVKM. The CDR3 DNA reads as TGTGCCAGCAGTTTTCGCACTAATCTGAGGAACGAGCAGTACTTC. It encodes CASSFRTNLRNEQYF.

The chain combines TRBV14 with TRBJ2-1; 8 nucleotides agree with TRBD2. V lost 4 bases and J lost 7; bases outside the gene matches: 12. The germline V gene has CDR1 SGHDN and CDR2 FVKESK. This CDR3 contains 16 residues. The CDR3 region is CASSRKRELILNEQFF. The CDR3 region has the DNA TGTGCCAGCAGCCGTAAGCGGGAGCTCATCTTAAATGAGCAGTTCTTC.

The rearrangement uses TRBV28 and TRBJ2-7; 10 positions agree with TRBD2. Trimming removed 6 bases from V and 2 bases from J; junction bases left unmatched: 7. CDR1 is MDHEN, CDR2 SYDVKM, per germline. This CDR3 comprises 15 residues. DNA for the CDR3: TGTGCCAGCAGATCGACTAGCGGGCTAGCCTACGAGCAGTACTTC. Translating it yields CASRSTSGLAYEQYF.

The V call is TRBV7-2, the J call TRBJ1-1, with D unresolved. V lost 0 bases, J lost 1 base, and 6 bases lay in between. The CDR3 extends over 14 amino acids. Germline lookup yields CDR1 SGHTA and CDR2 FQGNSA. The CDR3: CASSLARQNTEAFF. CDR3 nucleotide sequence: TGTGCCAGCAGCTTAGCGCGGCAGAACACTGAAGCTTTCTTT.

V gene TRBV5-6 combines with J gene TRBJ2-3; the D is unclear. The V end was cut by 4 bases, the J end by 3 bases, with 9 bases between. The germline gives CDR1 SGHDT, CDR2 YYEEEE. CDR3 length equals 13 residues. The CDR3 reads CASSAARTDTQYF. CDR3 bases: TGTGCCAGCAGCGCGGCGAGGACAGATACGCAGTATTTT.

This chain uses TRBV9 with TRBJ2-1, with D possibly TRBD1 on 5 matching bases. The CDR3 is 15 residues long. The germline V gene has CDR1 SGDLS and CDR2 YYNGEE. With 0 bases removed from V and 2 bases from J, the gap between germline ends came to 9 bases. CDR3 sequence reads: CASSVDLTAYNEQFF. DNA for the CDR3: TGTGCCAGCAGCGTAGATTTGACAGCCTACAATGAGCAGTTCTTC.

The chain uses TRBV6-5 and TRBJ2-6; D is unclear. CDR3 size: 12 residues. V gave up 4 bases and J gave up 4 bases, with 2 bases separating them. Germline V lookup: CDR1 MNHEY, CDR2 SVGAGI. CDR3 sequence reads: CASSSGANVLTF. CDR3 nucleotides: TGTGCCAGCAGTTCCGGGGCCAACGTCCTGACTTTC.

V is TRBV19 and J is TRBJ2-7; D is tentatively TRBD1 or TRBD2 (6 bases each). The CDR3 is 13 residues long. CDR1 LNHDA and CDR2 SQIVND come from the germline V gene (reference sequence). With 7 bases removed from V and 6 bases from J, the gap between germline ends came to 16 bases. CDR3 residues: CASTDRTGAEQYF. CDR3 sequence (DNA): TGTGCCAGTACCGATAGAACGGGGGCCGAGCAGTACTTC. The full variable domain, its missing parts supplied by reference TRBV19 and TRBJ2-7, is DGGITQSPKYLFRKEGQNVTLSCEQNLNHDAMYWYRQDPGQGLRLIYYSQIVNDFQKGDIAEGYSVSREKKESFPLTVTSAQKNPTAFYLCASTDRTGAEQYFGPGTRLTVT.